The next 27 T cell receptor beta chains were all read from a single sample in a study of cytomegalovirus exposure and HLA in healthy donors. Primers included in the PCR were 60 Vbeta and 13 Jbeta primers. TCRdb's table, derived via immunoSEQ multiplex PCR, lists solely in-frame clones and lacks some. Among under 75,000 clones listed, 75% to 90% were seen once. The sample consisted of PBMCs. The source of these receptors is a woman aged 30 to 39 in good health and CMV-seronegative.

This rearrangement joins TRBV5-4 to TRBJ1-1; D is perhaps TRBD1 (5 bases). Per the germline V gene, CDR1 is SGHNT and CDR2 is YYREEE (reference sequence). V was clipped by 1 base and J by 1 base, with 14 bases between them. The CDR3 runs 16 residues. DNA of the CDR3: TGTGCCAGCAGCTTGAGTTGGCAGGGCGGGAACACTGAAGCTTTCTTT. Translating it yields CASSLSWQGGNTEAFF.

This chain connects TRBV13 to TRBJ2-2; a weak D match, TRBD2 (5 bases). CDR1 and CDR2 from the germline V gene are PRHDT and FYEKMQ (reference sequence). The CDR3 is made up of 15 amino acids. The V end lost 0 bases, the J end lost 3 bases, and 8 bases lay between the germline ends. In DNA, the CDR3 is TGTGCCAGCAGCTTAGGGCCGGGATACACCGGGGAGCTGTTTTTT. It encodes CASSLGPGYTGELFF.

The chain is built from TRBV6-6 and TRBJ2-1; 8 positions agree with TRBD1. Germline V gene lookup returns CDR1 MNHNY and CDR2 SVGAGI (reference sequence). Losses at the gene ends were 5 bases for V and 4 bases for J; bases not matched to a gene: 7. This CDR3 has 15 amino acids. The CDR3 nucleotides read TGTGCCAGCAGTCCACGACAGGGGATGTACAATGAGCAGTTCTTC. It translates to CASSPRQGMYNEQFF.

The chain combines TRBV14 with TRBJ2-3, with TRBD2 identical over 11 bases. V lost 6 bases and J lost 5; bases outside the gene matches: 10. The CDR3 is made up of 16 amino acids. In germline, CDR1 is SGHDN, CDR2 FVKESK. CDR3 amino acids: CASSPKLAGAEDTQYF. The DNA of the CDR3 is TGTGCCAGCAGTCCAAAACTAGCGGGAGCTGAAGATACGCAGTATTTT.

The chain is built from TRBV9 and TRBJ2-5; D is perhaps TRBD1 (6 bases). With 3 bases removed from V and 4 bases from J, the gap between germline ends came to 10 bases. The V gene's germline CDR1 is SGDLS and CDR2 YYNGEE. The CDR3 has 13 residues. The CDR3 sequence is CASSGTAPETQYF. The CDR3 nucleotides read TGTGCCAGCAGCGGGACAGCTCCAGAGACCCAGTACTTC.

This chain joins TRBV14 and TRBJ1-5; D gene uncertain. Trimming left V 4 bases short and J 1 base short, with 5 bases between. CDR1 and CDR2 (germline): SGHDN, FVKESK. The CDR3 is 13 residues long. CDR3 nucleotides: TGTGCCAGCAGCCCCCGGAGCAATCAGCCCCAGCATTTT. Translating it yields CASSPRSNQPQHF.

The chain joins TRBV27 to TRBJ2-7; 12 nucleotides agree with TRBD2. This CDR3 has 17 amino acids. Germline V gene data show CDR1 as MNHEY and CDR2 as SMNVEV (reference sequence). V trimming: 2 bases; J trimming: 9 bases; junction bases outside the gene matches: 14. The CDR3 region has the DNA TGTGCCAGCAGTTTAGACCCCGGGACTAGCGGGTTCCTGGGGCAGTACTTC. It translates to CASSLDPGTSGFLGQYF.

The genes are TRBV12-5 and TRBJ2-1; 7 bases line up with TRBD2. The CDR3 is 16 residues long. Germline CDR1 is LGHNT and CDR2 is FRNRAP. Trimming took 2 bases from V and 0 from J; bases not matched to a gene: 4. The CDR3 coding sequence is TGTGCTAGTGGTTTGAAGCTAGCGGCCTCCTACAATGAGCAGTTCTTC. This codes for CASGLKLAASYNEQFF.

This clone was seen once. The rearrangement joins TRBV7-9 to TRBJ2-3; D call uncertain. The CDR3 consists of 14 residues. Looked up from germline, CDR1 is SEHNR and CDR2 is FQNEAQ (reference sequence). Trimming stripped 5 bases from V and 3 bases from J, with 12 bases between. CDR3 loop: CASSPKISTDTQYF. The CDR3, as DNA: TGTGCCAGCAGCCCTAAAATAAGTACAGATACGCAGTATTTT.

V usage is TRBV28 and J usage is TRBJ2-7; 8 nucleotides agree with TRBD2. The V and J ends lost 6 bases and 5 bases, in that order; junction bases with no gene match: 6. CDR3 size: 13 residues. CDR1 and CDR2 (germline): MDHEN, SYDVKM. CDR3 protein: CASSTNSGNEQYF. DNA for the CDR3: TGTGCCAGCAGCACTAATAGCGGGAACGAGCAGTACTTC.

This chain uses TRBV28 with TRBJ2-1; D is possibly TRBD2 (6 bases). Trimming pared 3 bases from V and 3 bases from J, leaving 15 bases between. The CDR3 sequence is 16 residues long. Germline values: CDR1 MDHEN, CDR2 SYDVKM. In DNA form, the CDR3 reads TGTGCCAGCAGTTTTATCAGGGAGGACTACTACAATGAGCAGTTCTTC. Residues: CASSFIREDYYNEQFF. The full variable domain, its missing parts supplied by reference TRBV28 and TRBJ2-1, is DVKVTQSSRYLVKRTGEKVFLECVQDMDHENMFWYRQDPGLGLRLIYFSYDVKMKEKGDIPEGYSVSREKKERFSLILESASTNQTSMYLCASSFIREDYYNEQFFGPGTRLTVL.

In its sample, this clone was seen a few times. CDR3 in amino acids: CASSLKSGRAQEQYF. CDR3 coding DNA: TGTGCCAGCAGCTTGAAGAGCGGGAGGGCTCAGGAGCAGTACTTC. The V call is TRBV5-4, the J call TRBJ2-7, with 10 bases lining up with TRBD2. In germline, CDR1 is SGHNT, CDR2 YYREEE (reference sequence). Trimming took 1 base from V and 7 from J; bases not matched to a gene: 8. The CDR3 contains 15 residues. The full variable domain, with the rest looked up from reference TRBV5-4 and TRBJ2-7, is ETGVTQSPTHLIKTRGQQVTLRCSSQSGHNTVSWYQQALGQGPQFIFQYYREEENGRGNFPPRFSGLQFPNYSSELNVNALELDDSALYLCASSLKSGRAQEQYFGPGTRLTVT.

The chain links TRBV19 to TRBJ2-1; 10 bases match TRBD2. Germline CDR1 is LNHDA and CDR2 is SQIVND (reference sequence). This CDR3 contains 16 residues. J lost 8 bases, V lost 5 bases, and 12 bases had no gene match. The CDR3 bases are TGTGCCAGTAGTGCCGGTGGGCTAGCGGGAGTTTATGAGCAGTTCTTC. Its translation is CASSAGGLAGVYEQFF. The full variable domain, rest sourced from reference TRBV19 and TRBJ2-1, is DGGITQSPKYLFRKEGQNVTLSCEQNLNHDAMYWYRQDPGQGLRLIYYSQIVNDFQKGDIAEGYSVSREKKESFPLTVTSAQKNPTAFYLCASSAGGLAGVYEQFFGPGTRLTVL.

V gene TRBV27 combines with J gene TRBJ1-1, with TRBD1 identical over 7 bases. Germline CDR1 MNHEY, CDR2 SMNVEV (reference sequence). The V gene end was trimmed by 5 bases and the J gene end by 2 bases; junction bases not matched to a gene: 2. The CDR3 consists of 13 residues. In nucleotides, the CDR3 is TGTGCCAGCAGTCCAGGGGGAAACACTGAAGCTTTCTTT. Translated, it gives CASSPGGNTEAFF.

This chain joins TRBV9 and TRBJ2-1; 8 bases match TRBD2. Germline CDR1 and CDR2: SGDLS and YYNGEE. The CDR3 is made up of 15 amino acids. V was pared by 0 bases and J by 3 bases, with 2 bases of the junction left unmatched. The CDR3 region is CASSVDAGGYNEQFF. The CDR3 DNA sequence: TGTGCCAGCAGCGTAGATGCGGGAGGCTACAATGAGCAGTTCTTC.

The rearrangement links TRBV6-5 to TRBJ1-6; possible D gene TRBD1, 5 bases. In germline, CDR1 is MNHEY, CDR2 SVGAGI. The CDR3 is made up of 13 amino acids. V was pared by 5 bases and J by 10 bases, with 12 bases between. The CDR3 loop reads CASSGAGLSPLHF. The CDR3, as DNA: TGTGCCAGCAGTGGTGCAGGGTTATCACCCCTCCACTTT.

The chain combines TRBV28 with TRBJ1-2; the D gene is possibly TRBD1 (6 bases). CDR1 is MDHEN, CDR2 SYDVKM, per germline. Trimming left V 1 base short and J 3 bases short, with 6 bases between. The CDR3 runs 13 residues. DNA for the CDR3: TGTGCCAGCAGTTTATCAGGGGACTATGGCTACACCTTC. It yields the protein CASSLSGDYGYTF.

The V gene is TRBV28, the J gene TRBJ1-1, with no clear D. The CDR3 sequence is 13 residues long. V lost 5 bases, J lost 4 bases, and 11 bases lay in between. Looked up from germline, CDR1 is MDHEN and CDR2 is SYDVKM. In nucleotides, the CDR3 is TGTGCCAGCAGTCCAACCCCTAGCACTGAAGCTTTCTTT. This gives the protein CASSPTPSTEAFF.

The table lists this clone with a few counts. The V gene is TRBV5-1, the J gene TRBJ1-4; 10 bases agree with TRBD1. The CDR3 spans 16 residues. The trim removed 3 bases at V and 7 bases at J, leaving 9 bases unmatched. Germline assignment: CDR1 SGHRS and CDR2 YFSETQ. CDR3 DNA: TGCGCCAGCAGCTCCGGGACAGGGGAAGAGAGTGAAAAACTGTTTTTT. It yields the protein CASSSGTGEESEKLFF.

This chain uses TRBV7-2 with TRBJ2-7; no reliable D call. CDR3 length equals 13 residues. CDR1 and CDR2 (germline): SGHTA, FQGNSA. V was trimmed by 0 bases and J by 0 bases, leaving 3 bases between them. The chain's CDR3 is CASSLAASYEQYF. In nucleotides, the CDR3 is TGTGCCAGCAGCTTAGCGGCCTCCTACGAGCAGTACTTC.

Comment on this clone: The junction and the germline gene differ at one end; a read error may be behind it. The chain uses TRBV7-9 and TRBJ1-2, with D hard to call. The CDR3 sequence is 12 residues long. Germline CDR1 SEHNR, CDR2 FQNEAQ (reference sequence). CDR3 region: CSSSRGIYGYTF. The DNA of the CDR3 is TGTTCCAGCAGTCGAGGGATCTATGGCTACACCTTC.

The rearrangement uses TRBV4-3 and TRBJ2-5; 7 positions match TRBD2. The V gene's germline CDR1 is LGHNA and CDR2 YSLEER. The CDR3 runs to 12 residues. After removal of 2 bases from V and 11 bases from J, the junction contained 5 bases not matched to a gene. As DNA, the CDR3 is TGCGCCAGCAGCCAAACTCGGGGGGAACAGTACTTC. Translation gives CASSQTRGEQYF.

This sequence joins TRBV5-1 and TRBJ2-1, with unresolved D. CDR3 length equals 15 residues. Looked up from germline, CDR1 is SGHRS and CDR2 is YFSETQ. V was clipped by 0 bases and J by 0 bases, with 7 bases between them. This CDR3 is CASSLDVSSYNEQFF. In DNA, the CDR3 is TGCGCCAGCAGCTTGGATGTCAGCTCCTACAATGAGCAGTTCTTC.

This chain uses TRBV5-4 with TRBJ1-4, with D possibly being TRBD1 (6 bases). The V gene's germline CDR1 is SGHNT and CDR2 YYREEE (reference sequence). V was clipped by 0 bases and J by 7 bases, with 13 bases between them. The CDR3 spans 15 residues. CDR3 protein: CASSLEGGRSEKLFF. As DNA, the CDR3 is TGTGCCAGCAGCTTGGAGGGGGGGCGCAGTGAAAAACTGTTTTTT.

V and J are TRBV28 and TRBJ1-2; 9 positions match TRBD1. V shed 5 bases and J 7 bases; nucleotides not matched to a gene: 2. The germline gives CDR1 MDHEN, CDR2 SYDVKM. The CDR3 consists of 12 residues. The chain's CDR3 is CASSGTGRGYTF. The DNA for the CDR3 is TGTGCCAGCAGTGGGACAGGGCGTGGCTACACCTTC.

The chain carries TRBV11-3 and TRBJ2-5; 7 nucleotides align to TRBD1. Germline V lookup: CDR1 SGHNT, CDR2 YENEEA. V shed 4 bases and J 0 bases; nucleotides not matched to a gene: 8. The CDR3 contains 16 residues. The CDR3 protein is CASSSWTGENQETQYF. In DNA form, the CDR3 reads TGTGCCAGCAGCTCTTGGACAGGCGAAAACCAAGAGACCCAGTACTTC.

The chain joins TRBV6-1 to TRBJ2-5; D is ambiguous. The end of the DNA is better explained by TRBJ2-7, so the J call may be wrong. There are 11 residues in the CDR3. Germline V gene sequence: CDR1 MNHNS, CDR2 SASEGT. The CDR3 loop is CASRDSYEQYF. The CDR3 DNA follows: TGTGCCAGCAGAGACTCCTACGAGCAGTACTTC.